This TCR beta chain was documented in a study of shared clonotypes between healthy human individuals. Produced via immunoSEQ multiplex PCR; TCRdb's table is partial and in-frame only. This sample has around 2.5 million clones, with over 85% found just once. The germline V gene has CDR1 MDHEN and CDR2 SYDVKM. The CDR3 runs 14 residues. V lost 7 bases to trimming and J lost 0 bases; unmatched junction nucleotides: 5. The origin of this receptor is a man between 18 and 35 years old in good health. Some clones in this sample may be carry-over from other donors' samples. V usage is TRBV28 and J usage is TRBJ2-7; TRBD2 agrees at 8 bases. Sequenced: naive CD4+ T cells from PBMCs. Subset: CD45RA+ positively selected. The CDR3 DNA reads TGTGCCAGCACCCCGGGGGGGAACTCCTACGAGCAGTACTTC. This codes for CASTPGGNSYEQYF.